This passage covers 9 T cell receptor beta chains from one sample sequenced in a study of blood T cells in healthy people across ages (dated by TCRdb to the mid-2010s). The library was obtained by 5' RACE. The sequencing machine was an Illumina HiSeq 2500. The second PCR ran for roughly 7 to 11 cycles and used a J-beta primer mix along with a sample-barcoded 5' primer. The public reads were reanalyzed by TCRdb: fastp trimming at Q25, MiXCR alignment, in-frame beta chains only. Each entry is one CDR3 protein sequence, shown with its most common DNA and genes. This sample is represented by about a million distinct CDR3 sequences; about 48% of them were singletons. Around an eighth of the sample is taken by the ten largest. The sequencing input was blood. The receptors come from a man younger than 45 in good health.

This clonotype has more than one count but fewer than ten. The V call is TRBV7-9, the J call TRBJ1-2; D is unclear. Trimming cost V 5 bases and J 2 bases, with 12 bases left between them. Per the germline V gene, CDR1 is SEHNR and CDR2 is FQNEAQ (reference sequence). The CDR3 spans 14 residues. CDR3 loop: CASSGGLGNYGYTF. CDR3 coding DNA: TGTGCCAGCAGCGGCGGACTGGGGAACTATGGCTACACCTTC.

This chain uses TRBV7-2 with TRBJ2-7, with 8 bases aligning to TRBD2. CDR3 size: 16 residues. The J segment lost 2 bases and the V segment lost 3 bases, leaving 9 bases of the junction unmatched. CDR1 SGHTA and CDR2 FQGNSA come from the germline V gene. The CDR3 here is CASSFDSGALAYEQYF. The CDR3 nucleotides are TGTGCCAGCAGCTTCGATAGCGGGGCCCTGGCCTACGAGCAGTACTTC.

The chain carries TRBV20-1 and TRBJ1-1; D is unclear. The V gene's germline CDR1 is DFQATT and CDR2 SNEGSKA (reference sequence). CDR3 length: 15 residues. The V end was cut by 3 bases, the J end by 0 bases, with 14 bases between. For the CDR3, the DNA is TGCAGTGCTAGGCGTGCAGGCCCGTTGAACACTGAAGCTTTCTTT. It codes for CSARRAGPLNTEAFF.

The chain carries TRBV6-5 and TRBJ2-1; D is possibly TRBD1 (6 bases). In germline, CDR1 is MNHEY, CDR2 SVGAGI. The V gene lost 7 bases and the J gene lost 15 bases, with 19 bases spanning the gap. CDR3 length: 12 amino acids. The CDR3 bases are TGTGCCAGCACCAGGGACAACCCTTGGGCGTTCTTC. As protein: CASTRDNPWAFF.

The chain links TRBV5-6 to TRBJ2-3; perhaps TRBD2 as D (6 bases). The CDR3 sequence is 17 residues long. The germline CDR1 and CDR2 sequences are SGHDT and YYEEEE. V lost 3 bases and J 0 bases, leaving 17 bases between the germline ends. The CDR3 loop reads CASSSVWPGTSTDTQYF. CDR3 DNA: TGTGCCAGCAGCTCCGTCTGGCCGGGGACTAGCACAGATACGCAGTATTTT.

CDR3: CASSANGQVDGNYGYTF. As DNA, the CDR3 is TGTGCCAGCAGCGCCAATGGACAGGTCGATGGGAACTATGGCTACACCTTC. The chain joins TRBV21-1 to TRBJ1-2; the DNA was not compared with TRBD1, the D call given in the table. TRBV21-1 is deemed a pseudogene. CDR3 length: 17 residues.

Notes on this clonotype: One end of the junction fails to match germline, which may point to a read error. V usage is TRBV28 and J usage is TRBJ2-1; 11 bases map to TRBD2. The end of the DNA is better explained by TRBJ2-7, so the J call may be wrong. The CDR3 runs 18 residues. Germline assignment: CDR1 MDHEN and CDR2 SYDVKM. CDR3 in amino acids: CAGSSYRSSGRTYNEQYF. CDR3 coding DNA: TGTGCCGGCAGTTCATACAGATCTAGCGGGAGGACCTACAATGAGCAGTACTTC.

This rearrangement joins TRBV24-1 to TRBJ2-5, with D hard to call. With 4 bases removed from V and 5 bases from J, the gap between germline ends came to 16 bases. The CDR3 is 15 residues long. Germline-derived CDR1 and CDR2 are KGHDR and SFDVKD. The CDR3 here is CATSDPDGAQETQYF. The CDR3 nucleotides are TGTGCCACCAGTGACCCCGACGGAGCTCAGGAGACCCAGTACTTC.

The CDR3 nucleotides are TGTGCCAGCAGCTTATCCGGTGGCGGGACCCCCGACGAGCAGTACTTC. This encodes CASSLSGGGTPDEQYF. The chain uses TRBV7-2 and TRBJ2-7; D perhaps matches TRBD2 (6 bases). CDR1 is SGHTA, CDR2 FQGNSA, per germline. V lost 2 bases to trimming and J lost 5 bases, with 19 bases between them. There are 16 residues in the CDR3.